This T cell receptor beta chain was sequenced during a study of naive and memory T cell subsets. In germline, CDR1 is MNHEY, CDR2 SMNVEV (reference sequence). V was shortened by 2 bases and J by 2 bases, with 12 bases between the two germline ends. The CDR3 covers 16 residues. Four PCR rounds used nested alpha and beta constant region primers plus the SP2 primer. For blood and skin samples, reverse transcription used TCR alpha and beta constant primers. In TCRdb, the 5' RACE reads were re-called with MiXCR into one record per CDR3 protein. Of 45,000 to 55,000 distinct CDR3 sequences listed, roughly 4.7% are singletons. This clonotype occurred many times. The library had UMIs added by 3' ligation of an oligonucleotide to TCR cDNA. Whole blood, 2.5 ml, came from adult healthy volunteers. Input was roughly 1 to 1000 ng of DNase-treated total RNA without cell sorting.

This TCR came from a female donor in good health. V is TRBV27 and J is TRBJ2-2, with D perhaps assigned TRBD1 or TRBD2 (5 bases each). The CDR3 here is CASSLTGLVNTGELFF. In nucleotides, the CDR3 is TGTGCCAGCAGTTTAACAGGACTTGTAAACACCGGGGAGCTGTTTTTT.